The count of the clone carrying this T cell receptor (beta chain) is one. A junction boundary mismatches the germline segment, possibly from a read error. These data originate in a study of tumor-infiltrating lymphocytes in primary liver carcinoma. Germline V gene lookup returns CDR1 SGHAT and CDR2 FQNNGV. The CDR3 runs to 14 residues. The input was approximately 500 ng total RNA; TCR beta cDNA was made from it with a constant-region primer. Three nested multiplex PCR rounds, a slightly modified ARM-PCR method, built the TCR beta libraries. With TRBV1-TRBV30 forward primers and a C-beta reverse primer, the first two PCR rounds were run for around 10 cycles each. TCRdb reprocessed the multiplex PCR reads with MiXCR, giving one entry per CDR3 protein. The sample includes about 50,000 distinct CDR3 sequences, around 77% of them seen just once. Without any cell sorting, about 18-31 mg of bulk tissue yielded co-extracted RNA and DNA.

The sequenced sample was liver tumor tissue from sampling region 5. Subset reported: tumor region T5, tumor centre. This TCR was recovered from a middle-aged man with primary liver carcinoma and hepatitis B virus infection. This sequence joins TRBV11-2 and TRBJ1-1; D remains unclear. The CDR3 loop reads CASSTAGSVTEAFF. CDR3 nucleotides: TGTGCCAGCAGCACAGCCGGTTCCGTAACTGAAGCCTTCTTT. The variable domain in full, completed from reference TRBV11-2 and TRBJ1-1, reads EAGVAQSPRYKIIEKRQSVAFWCNPISGHATLYWYQQILGQGPKLLIQFQNNGVVDDSQLPKDRFSAERLKGVDSTLKIQPAKLEDSAVYLCASSTAGSVTEAFFGQGTRLTVV.